Included here is one TCR beta chain sequence, with context. Per the germline V gene, CDR1 is SGHKS and CDR2 is YYEKEE (reference sequence). V gave up 2 bases and J gave up 1 base, with 6 bases separating them. The CDR3 contains 13 residues. The sample belongs to a study of T cell clones after liver transplantation. The table came from immunoSEQ multiplex PCR; TCRdb's copy has only in-frame clones and leaves some out. The repertoire holds under 55,000 clones, 86% seen once, with over 2% in the top ten. This receptor was taken from a human patient who received a liver transplant. Some T cells may be provided by the graft donor. The chain links TRBV5-5 to TRBJ1-1; no reliable D call. The starting material was CD4+ T cells from blood, obtained 24 months after liver transplant. The DNA of the CDR3 is TGTGCCAGCAGCTTTGGGGAGAACACTGAAGCTTTCTTT. Its protein product is CASSFGENTEAFF.